A single sample gave rise to the 29 T cell receptor beta chains below, sequenced in a study of blood T cell repertoires in COVID-19. Assay used: immunoSEQ multiplex PCR; TCRdb lists only in-frame clones, some missing. The data contain approximately 230,000 clones, around four fifths of them singletons. Input material: peripheral blood. The source is a man aged 30 to 45 with active or convalescent COVID-19.

This sequence joins TRBV6-5 and TRBJ2-4; 8 bases align to TRBD1. This CDR3 comprises 16 residues. The V gene's germline CDR1 is MNHEY and CDR2 SVGAGI. The V gene end was trimmed by 4 bases and the J gene end by 2 bases; junction bases not matched to a gene: 7. CDR3 DNA sequence: TGTGCCAGCAGTTTTGGACAGGGCGGAACCAAAAACATTCAGTACTTC. Its protein product is CASSFGQGGTKNIQYF.

The chain recombines TRBV6-7 with TRBJ2-5; 9 bases match TRBD2. TRBV6-7 is classed as an ORF, of uncertain function. The length of the CDR3 is 15 residues. V gave up 8 bases and J gave up 5 bases; unmatched junction bases: 12. The CDR3 region has the DNA TGTGCCAGCGGTCTCGCGGGGGGGTCGTCGGAGACCCAGTACTTC. Translated, it gives CASGLAGGSSETQYF.

This clone was seen once. The genes are TRBV6-2 or TRBV6-3 and TRBJ2-7; 12 bases agree with TRBD2. The CDR3 sequence is 15 residues long. Germline lookup yields CDR1 MNHEY and CDR2 SVGEGT. J was trimmed by 3 bases and V by 5 bases; bases with no gene match: 5. CDR3 in DNA: TGTGCCAGCAGTACTCTAGCGGGGGGGAGCTACGAGCAGTACTTC. Translation gives CASSTLAGGSYEQYF.

The chain recombines TRBV7-9 with TRBJ2-4, with D perhaps TRBD1 (6 bases). V lost 1 base and J 9 bases, leaving 7 bases between the germline ends. The CDR3 totals 12 residues. The germline CDR1 and CDR2 sequences are SEHNR and FQNEAQ (reference sequence). CDR3 protein: CASSLEGGIQYF. In nucleotides, the CDR3 is TGTGCCAGCAGCTTAGAAGGGGGCATTCAGTACTTC.

V is TRBV18 and J is TRBJ1-2, with D possibly being TRBD1 (6 bases). Germline V gene sequence: CDR1 KGHSH, CDR2 LQKENI. This CDR3 has 15 amino acids. The V and J ends lost 3 bases and 8 bases respectively, with 19 bases between them. The CDR3 sequence is CASSPRQGPGEGYTF. The CDR3 DNA follows: TGTGCCAGCTCACCGCGGCAAGGCCCAGGGGAGGGCTACACCTTC.

Concerning this clone itself: This CDR3 is also generated by other DNA sequences in the sample. V and J are TRBV19 and TRBJ2-1; 9 bases match TRBD2. The CDR3 totals 15 residues. V was clipped by 6 bases and J by 3 bases; unmatched bases: 6. Per germline, CDR1 LNHDA and CDR2 SQIVND (reference sequence). The CDR3 coding sequence is TGTGCCAGTAGCATCACTAGCGGGTACTACAATGAGCAGTTCTTC. The encoded protein is CASSITSGYYNEQFF.

This chain connects TRBV7-2 to TRBJ2-2, with D tentatively TRBD2 (6 bases). Germline CDR1 SGHTA, CDR2 FQGNSA. Trimming stripped 5 bases from V and 5 bases from J, with 12 bases between. The CDR3 length is 14 residues. CDR3 nucleotides: TGTGCCAGCAGCCGGCCCCTAGCGACCGGGGAGCTGTTTTTT. This encodes CASSRPLATGELFF.

V and J are TRBV19 and TRBJ2-1; 10 positions agree with TRBD2. This CDR3 comprises 15 residues. V lost 5 bases and J lost 6; bases outside the gene matches: 7. Germline V gives CDR1 LNHDA, CDR2 SQIVND (reference sequence). CDR3 protein: CASSPSGSSPNEQFF. The CDR3 coding sequence is TGTGCCAGTAGTCCTAGCGGGAGTTCCCCCAATGAGCAGTTCTTC.

Written as DNA, the CDR3 is TGTGCCAGCAGTTACGGGCAGGGGCAAGGCGAGCAGTACTTC. This gives the protein CASSYGQGQGEQYF. The rearrangement uses TRBV6-2 or TRBV6-3 and TRBJ2-7; tentatively, D is TRBD1 (6 bases). Germline lookup yields CDR1 MNHEY and CDR2 SVGEGT. This CDR3 contains 14 residues. V lost 2 bases and J 6 bases, leaving 14 bases between the germline ends.

J is TRBJ2-1 and V is TRBV5-8; 7 bases are shared with TRBD2. The CDR3 loop spans 16 amino acids. CDR1 is SGHTS and CDR2 is YDEGEE in the germline V gene. V was pared by 4 bases and J by 0 bases, with 7 bases of the junction left unmatched. DNA of the CDR3: TGTGCCAGCAGCCCCTGGCGGGGGACCTCCTACAATGAGCAGTTCTTC. Protein product: CASSPWRGTSYNEQFF. Together with reference TRBV5-8 and TRBJ2-1, the CDR3 gives the full variable domain: EAGVTQSPTHLIKTRGQQATLRCSPISGHTSVYWYQQALGLGLQFLLWYDEGEERNRGNFPPRFSGRQFPNYSSELNVNALELEDSALYLCASSPWRGTSYNEQFFGPGTRLTVL.

This clone came up a few times. The chain is built from TRBV12-3 or TRBV12-4 and TRBJ1-1; D is perhaps TRBD1 (5 bases). This CDR3 region has 11 residues. Between the trimmed V and J ends, which lost 2 bases and 11 bases, there was a span of 9 bases. CDR3 nucleotide sequence: TGTGCCAGCAGTTTAAGGGGAGGGGCTTTCTTT. This translates into CASSLRGGAFF.

The chain links TRBV6-4 to TRBJ1-6, with D unclear. From germline, CDR1 is MRHNA and CDR2 SNTAGT. The CDR3 sequence is 13 residues long. Deletions cut 2 bases from V and 7 bases from J, with 6 bases between. CDR3 residues: CASSDRGNSPLHF. The CDR3 DNA reads as TGTGCCAGCAGTGACAGAGGGAATTCACCCCTCCACTTT.

V and J are TRBV28 and TRBJ2-7; a possible D gene is TRBD2 (5 bases). CDR3 length: 17 residues. V lost 7 bases and J 2 bases, leaving 24 bases between the germline ends. Germline V gene data show CDR1 as MDHEN and CDR2 as SYDVKM. Here the CDR3 reads CASNYGVPTLEPYEQYF. In DNA, the CDR3 is TGTGCCAGCAATTACGGGGTGCCGACACTAGAACCCTACGAGCAGTACTTC.

This chain connects TRBV28 to TRBJ1-1; TRBD1 matches 8 bases. Germline CDR1 reads MDHEN; CDR2 reads SYDVKM. Trimming cost V 5 bases and J 1 base; bases outside gene matches: 3. The CDR3 contains 14 residues. Here the CDR3 reads CASSPGGENTEAFF. DNA for the CDR3: TGTGCCAGCAGTCCAGGGGGCGAGAACACTGAAGCTTTCTTT.

The rearrangement uses TRBV19 and TRBJ2-3; 7 nucleotides align to TRBD1. V shed 6 bases and J 1 base; nucleotides not matched to a gene: 10. Germline assignment: CDR1 LNHDA and CDR2 SQIVND (reference sequence). The CDR3 spans 16 residues. Here the CDR3 DNA reads TGTGCCAGTAGCCAGACAGGGCCAGGGGGCACAGATACGCAGTATTTT. The encoded protein is CASSQTGPGGTDTQYF.

The V and J genes are TRBV3-1 (or the pseudogene TRBV3-2) and TRBJ1-2; TRBD1 agrees at 7 bases. Germline CDR1 is LGHDT and CDR2 is YNNKEL (reference sequence). Unmatched junction bases numbered 6, after V lost 0 bases and J lost 2 bases. The CDR3 runs 16 residues. CDR3 in DNA: TGTGCCAGCAGCCAAGATCGGAGGGGGCGAAACTATGGCTACACCTTC. This translates into CASSQDRRGRNYGYTF.

V usage is TRBV6-5 and J usage is TRBJ1-2; D gene uncertain. The ends were cut back, 0 bases at V and 0 bases at J, with 11 bases in the middle. The CDR3 is made up of 16 amino acids. Per germline, CDR1 MNHEY and CDR2 SVGAGI. In DNA form, the CDR3 reads TGTGCCAGCAGTTACTCGCGGTTTCTTACTAACTATGGCTACACCTTC. It yields the protein CASSYSRFLTNYGYTF.

The J gene is TRBJ2-3, the V gene TRBV7-3; 8 nucleotides agree with TRBD2. The germline V gene has CDR1 SGHTA and CDR2 FQGTGA. The ends lost 0 bases at V and 2 bases at J; junction bases unmatched: 10. CDR3 length: 18 amino acids. As DNA, the CDR3 is TGTGCCAGCAGCTTAACCGGAGGGGGTAGCGGGATCACAGATACGCAGTATTTT. The encoded protein is CASSLTGGGSGITDTQYF.

The gene calls are TRBV18 and TRBJ1-5; perhaps TRBD1 as D (5 bases). The CDR3 has 13 amino acids. The V end lost 4 bases, the J end lost 10 bases, and 14 bases lay between the germline ends. The germline gives CDR1 KGHSH, CDR2 LQKENI. CDR3 coding DNA: TGTGCCAGCTCACGGGGGGAGGGAGAACCCCAGCATTTT. Residues: CASSRGEGEPQHF.

This clone showed up just once. The chain carries TRBV28 and TRBJ2-7; D not resolved. The V and J ends lost 3 bases and 3 bases respectively, with 15 bases between them. CDR3 length equals 15 residues. CDR1 is MDHEN and CDR2 is SYDVKM in the germline V gene. CDR3 nucleotide sequence: TGTGCCAGCAGTTTCGGCCGCGGCAAAAACTACGAGCAGTACTTC. As protein: CASSFGRGKNYEQYF.

The chain links TRBV5-1 to TRBJ2-1; 9 bases map to TRBD1. J gave up 3 bases and V 4 bases, and 11 bases lay outside the gene matches. This CDR3 has 17 residues. Germline loops: CDR1 SGHRS, CDR2 YFSETQ. The CDR3 region has the DNA TGCGCCAGCAGCAGGGCCCCGGGACAGGGACTCTACAATGAGCAGTTCTTC. Residues: CASSRAPGQGLYNEQFF.

The J gene is TRBJ1-2, the V gene TRBV12-3 or TRBV12-4; 11 nucleotides agree with TRBD1. With V trimmed by 7 bases and J by 8 bases, 6 bases remained unmatched. The CDR3 totals 13 residues. CDR3 region: CASTADRGQGYTF. CDR3 sequence (DNA): TGTGCCAGCACCGCGGACAGGGGGCAAGGCTACACCTTC.

This chain joins TRBV14 and TRBJ2-7, with 7 bases matching TRBD1. The J segment lost 2 bases and the V segment lost 3 bases, leaving 7 bases of the junction unmatched. Germline CDR1 and CDR2: SGHDN and FVKESK. The CDR3 extends over 15 amino acids. The CDR3 bases are TGTGCCAGCAGCCAGAGACAGGGTTCACCCTACGAGCAGTACTTC. Its protein product is CASSQRQGSPYEQYF.

This sequence joins TRBV5-4 and TRBJ1-1, with TRBD1 matching 7 bases. With V trimmed by 5 bases and J by 1 base, 5 bases remained unmatched. CDR3 size: 14 residues. Germline V gene data show CDR1 as SGHNT and CDR2 as YYREEE (reference sequence). DNA of the CDR3: TGTGCCAGCAGGAACGACAGGGCGAACACTGAAGCTTTCTTT. Translation: CASRNDRANTEAFF. Drawing the rest from reference TRBV5-4 and TRBJ1-1, the complete variable domain is ETGVTQSPTHLIKTRGQQVTLRCSSQSGHNTVSWYQQALGQGPQFIFQYYREEENGRGNFPPRFSGLQFPNYSSELNVNALELDDSALYLCASRNDRANTEAFFGQGTRLTVV.

This clone appeared a single time. This chain connects TRBV4-2 to TRBJ2-7, with 9 bases fitting TRBD2. The length of the CDR3 is 15 residues. Germline loops: CDR1 LGHNA, CDR2 YNFKEQ. V shed 2 bases and J 2 bases; nucleotides not matched to a gene: 4. For the CDR3, the DNA is TGTGCCAGCAGCCAACCCGGGACTAGCCCCTACGAGCAGTACTTC. Encoded protein: CASSQPGTSPYEQYF.

V is TRBV18 and J is TRBJ2-7, with TRBD2 matching 10 bases. Germline CDR1 and CDR2: KGHSH and LQKENI. The V and J ends lost 4 bases and 1 base, in that order; junction bases with no gene match: 10. This CDR3 is 17 amino acids long. CDR3 bases: TGTGCCAGCTCACAAAATCCGACTAGCGGGCGTTCCTACGAGCAGTACTTC. Protein product: CASSQNPTSGRSYEQYF. Complete variable domain (other parts from reference TRBV18 and TRBJ2-7): NAGVMQNPRHLVRRRGQEARLRCSPMKGHSHVYWYRQLPEEGLKFMVYLQKENIIDESGMPKERFSAEFPKEGPSILRIQQVVRGDSAAYFCASSQNPTSGRSYEQYFGPGTRLTVT.

J is TRBJ2-4 and V is TRBV11-2, with D maybe TRBD2 (6 bases). Germline CDR1 is SGHAT and CDR2 is FQNNGV. Between the trimmed V and J ends, which lost 4 bases and 2 bases, there was a span of 21 bases. The CDR3 loop spans 18 amino acids. The CDR3 DNA reads TGTGCCAGCAGCTCGAAGCTCCGGGACTCCTCCCCCAAAAACATTCAGTACTTC. Translation gives CASSSKLRDSSPKNIQYF.

This rearrangement joins TRBV7-2 to TRBJ2-7, with 7 bases matching TRBD1. Germline-derived CDR1 and CDR2 are SGHTA and FQGNSA. The CDR3 totals 15 residues. Losses at the gene ends were 3 bases for V and 4 bases for J; bases not matched to a gene: 9. DNA of the CDR3: TGTGCCAGCAGCTTTTCAGGGGGAAATATTTACGAGCAGTACTTC. Translating it yields CASSFSGGNIYEQYF.

This clone appeared a single time. The chain recombines TRBV24-1 with TRBJ1-2; no reliable D call. V lost 2 bases and J 5 bases, leaving 5 bases between the germline ends. The CDR3 runs to 12 residues. Germline V lookup: CDR1 KGHDR, CDR2 SFDVKD. The CDR3 here is CATSDSQYGYTF. In DNA, the CDR3 is TGTGCCACCAGTGATTCCCAATATGGCTACACCTTC.